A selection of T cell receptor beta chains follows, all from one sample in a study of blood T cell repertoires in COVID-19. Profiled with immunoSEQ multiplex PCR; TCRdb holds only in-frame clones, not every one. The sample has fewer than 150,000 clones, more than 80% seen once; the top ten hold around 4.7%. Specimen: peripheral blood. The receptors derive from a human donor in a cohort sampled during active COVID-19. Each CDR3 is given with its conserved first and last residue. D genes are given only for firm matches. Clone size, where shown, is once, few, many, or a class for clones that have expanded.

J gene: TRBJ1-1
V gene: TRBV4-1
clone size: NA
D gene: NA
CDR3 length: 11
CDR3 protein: CASSHYTEAFF
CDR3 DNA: TGCGCCAGCAGCCACTACACTGAAGCTTTCTTT

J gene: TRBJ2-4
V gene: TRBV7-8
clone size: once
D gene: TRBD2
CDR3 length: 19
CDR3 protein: CASSRARAGTTLAKNIQYF
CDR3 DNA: TGTGCCAGCAGCCGAGCCCGAGCCGGGACTACCCTAGCCAAAAACATTCAGTACTTC

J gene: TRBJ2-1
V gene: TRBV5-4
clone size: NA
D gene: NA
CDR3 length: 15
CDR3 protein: CASSLAPPRDNEQFF
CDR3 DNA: TGTGCCAGCAGCTTGGCCCCCCCGCGTGACAATGAGCAGTTCTTC

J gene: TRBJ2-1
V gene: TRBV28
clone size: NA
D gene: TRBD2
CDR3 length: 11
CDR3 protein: CASSPREGQFF
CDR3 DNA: TGTGCCAGCAGTCCCCGGGAGGGGCAGTTCTTC

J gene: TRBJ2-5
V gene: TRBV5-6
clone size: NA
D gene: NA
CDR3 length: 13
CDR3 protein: CASSLDSKETQYF
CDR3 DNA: TGTGCCAGCAGCTTGGACTCTAAAGAGACCCAGTACTTC

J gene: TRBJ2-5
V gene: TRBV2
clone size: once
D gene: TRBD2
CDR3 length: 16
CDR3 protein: CASQPVDAGGGETQYF
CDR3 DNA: TGTGCCAGCCAGCCGGTAGATGCGGGGGGTGGGGAGACCCAGTACTTC

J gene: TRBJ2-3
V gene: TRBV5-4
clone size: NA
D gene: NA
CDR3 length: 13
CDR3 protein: CASSRYGTDTQYF
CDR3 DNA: TGTGCCAGCAGCCGGTACGGCACAGATACGCAGTATTTT

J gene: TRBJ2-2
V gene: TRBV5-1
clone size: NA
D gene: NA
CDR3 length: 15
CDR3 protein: CASSLIPANTGELFF
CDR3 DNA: TGCGCCAGCAGCTTGATACCGGCGAACACCGGGGAGCTGTTTTTT

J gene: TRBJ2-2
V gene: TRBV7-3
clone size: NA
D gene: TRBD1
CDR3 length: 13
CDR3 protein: CACQGANTGELFF
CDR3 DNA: TGTGCCTGCCAGGGGGCGAACACCGGGGAGCTGTTTTTT

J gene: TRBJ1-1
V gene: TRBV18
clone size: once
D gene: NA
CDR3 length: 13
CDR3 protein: CASSPQKGTEAFF
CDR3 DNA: TGTGCCAGCTCACCACAGAAGGGGACTGAAGCTTTCTTT

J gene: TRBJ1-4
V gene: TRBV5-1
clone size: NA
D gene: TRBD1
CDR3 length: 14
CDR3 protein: CASRLQGINEKLFF
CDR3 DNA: TGCGCCAGCCGGCTACAGGGGATCAATGAAAAACTGTTTTTT

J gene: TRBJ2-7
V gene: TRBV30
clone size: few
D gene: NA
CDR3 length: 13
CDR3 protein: CAWATGHLIEQYF
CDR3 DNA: TGTGCCTGGGCGACAGGACACTTGATCGAGCAGTACTTC

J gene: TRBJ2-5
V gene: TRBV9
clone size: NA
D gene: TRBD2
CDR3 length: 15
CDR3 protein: CASSARGLAPETQYF
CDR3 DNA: TGTGCCAGCAGCGCTCGAGGACTAGCCCCAGAGACCCAGTACTTC

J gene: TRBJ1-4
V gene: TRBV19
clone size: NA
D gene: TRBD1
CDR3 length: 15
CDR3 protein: CASRNGQVWGEKLFF
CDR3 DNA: TGTGCCAGTAGAAATGGACAGGTATGGGGTGAAAAACTGTTTTTT

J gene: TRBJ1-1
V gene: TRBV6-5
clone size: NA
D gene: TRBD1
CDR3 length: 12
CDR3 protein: CASSMDRGRAFF
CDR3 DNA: TGTGCCAGCAGCATGGACAGGGGGAGGGCTTTCTTT

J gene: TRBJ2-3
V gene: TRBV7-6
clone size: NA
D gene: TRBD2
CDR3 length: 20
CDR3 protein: CASSLVPREGERGRLDTQYF
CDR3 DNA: TGTGCCAGCAGCTTAGTGCCCCGGGAAGGGGAGCGGGGGAGGTTGGATACGCAGTATTTT

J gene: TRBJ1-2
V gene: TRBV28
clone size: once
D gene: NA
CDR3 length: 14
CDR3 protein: CASSSTWEGYGYTF
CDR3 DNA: TGTGCCAGCAGTTCGACGTGGGAGGGCTATGGCTACACCTTC

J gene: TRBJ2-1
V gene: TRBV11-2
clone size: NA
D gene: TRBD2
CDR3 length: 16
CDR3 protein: CASSPGLAGTYNEQFF
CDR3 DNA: TGTGCCAGCAGCCCCGGGCTAGCGGGCACCTACAATGAGCAGTTCTTC

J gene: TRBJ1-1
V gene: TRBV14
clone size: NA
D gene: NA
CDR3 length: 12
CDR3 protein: CASSRVHSEAFF
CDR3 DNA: TGTGCCAGCAGCCGAGTTCACAGTGAAGCTTTCTTT

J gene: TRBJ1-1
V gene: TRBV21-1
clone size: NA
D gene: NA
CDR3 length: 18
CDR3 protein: CASSKGRGQGAPANEAFF
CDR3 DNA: TGTGCCAGCAGCAAAGGGAGGGGGCAGGGGGCCCCGGCCAATGAAGCTTTCTTT

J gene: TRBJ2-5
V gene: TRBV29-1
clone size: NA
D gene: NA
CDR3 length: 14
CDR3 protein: CSVVGRGDQETQYF
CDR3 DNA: TGCAGCGTTGTAGGCAGGGGGGACCAAGAGACCCAGTACTTC

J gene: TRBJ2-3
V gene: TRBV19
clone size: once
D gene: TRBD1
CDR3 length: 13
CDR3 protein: CASSVDRGDTQYF
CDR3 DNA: TGTGCCAGTAGTGTCGACAGGGGAGATACGCAGTATTTT

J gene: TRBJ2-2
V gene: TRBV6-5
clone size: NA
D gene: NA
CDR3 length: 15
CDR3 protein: CASNPGQLNTGELFF
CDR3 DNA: TGTGCCAGCAACCCCGGACAGCTGAACACCGGGGAGCTGTTTTTT

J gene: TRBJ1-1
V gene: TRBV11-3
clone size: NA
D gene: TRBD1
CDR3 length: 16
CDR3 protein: CASSLGGSRGRTEAFF
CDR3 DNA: TGTGCCAGCAGCTTAGGAGGTAGCAGGGGGCGCACTGAAGCTTTCTTT

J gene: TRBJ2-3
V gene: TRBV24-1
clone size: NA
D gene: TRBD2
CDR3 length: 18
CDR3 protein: CATSGGVLASGGTDTQYF
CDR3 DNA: TGTGCCACGAGCGGAGGGGTTTTGGCTAGCGGAGGCACAGATACGCAGTATTTT

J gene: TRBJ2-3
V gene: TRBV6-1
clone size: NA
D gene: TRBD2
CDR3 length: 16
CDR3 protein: CASSVTSGGFSDTQYF
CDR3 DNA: TGTGCCAGCAGTGTAACTAGCGGGGGATTCTCAGATACGCAGTATTTT

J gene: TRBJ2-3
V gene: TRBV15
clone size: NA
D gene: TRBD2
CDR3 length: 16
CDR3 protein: CATSRGLAGETDTQYF
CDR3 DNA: TGTGCCACCAGCAGAGGGCTAGCGGGAGAGACAGATACGCAGTATTTT

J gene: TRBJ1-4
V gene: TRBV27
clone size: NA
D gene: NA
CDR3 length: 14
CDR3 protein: CASSLSRRGARLFF
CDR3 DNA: TGTGCCAGCAGTCTATCCAGACGGGGAGCACGACTGTTTTTT

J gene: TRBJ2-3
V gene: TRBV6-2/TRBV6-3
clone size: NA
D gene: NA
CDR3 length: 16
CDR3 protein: CASSYPLAKGTDTQYF
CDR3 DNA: TGTGCCAGCAGTTACCCCCTAGCGAAAGGCACAGATACGCAGTATTTT

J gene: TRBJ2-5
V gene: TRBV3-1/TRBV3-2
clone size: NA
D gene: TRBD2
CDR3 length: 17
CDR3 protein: CASSQRLAGSCWETQYF
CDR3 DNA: TGTGCCAGCAGCCAAAGGCTAGCGGGGAGTTGTTGGGAGACCCAGTACTTC

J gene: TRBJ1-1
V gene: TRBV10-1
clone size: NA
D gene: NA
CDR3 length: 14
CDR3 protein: CASPGVPMNTEAFF
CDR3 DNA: TGCGCCAGCCCAGGGGTCCCTATGAACACTGAAGCTTTCTTT

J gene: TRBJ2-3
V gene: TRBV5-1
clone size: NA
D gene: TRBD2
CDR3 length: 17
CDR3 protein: CASSPALSGGNTDTQYF
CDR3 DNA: TGCGCCAGCAGCCCCGCCCTTAGCGGGGGGAACACAGATACGCAGTATTTT

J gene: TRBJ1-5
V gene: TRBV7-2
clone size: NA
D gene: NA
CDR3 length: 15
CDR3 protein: CASSGSGWGNQPQHF
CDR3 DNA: TGTGCCAGCAGTGGTAGCGGTTGGGGCAATCAGCCCCAGCATTTT

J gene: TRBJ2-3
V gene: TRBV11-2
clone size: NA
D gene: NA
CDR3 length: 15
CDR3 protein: CASSLSVLPTDTQYF
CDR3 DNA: TGTGCCAGCAGCTTATCGGTCTTACCCACAGATACGCAGTATTTT

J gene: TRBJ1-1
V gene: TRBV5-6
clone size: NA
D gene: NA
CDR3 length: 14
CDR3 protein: CASSLEALNTEAFF
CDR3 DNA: TGTGCCAGCAGCTTGGAAGCTCTGAACACTGAAGCTTTCTTT